The source of this T cell receptor (beta chain) is a study of T cell responses to AZD1222 COVID-19 vaccine. This CDR3 has 13 residues. Between the trimmed V and J ends, which lost 6 bases and 0 bases, there was a span of 9 bases. The germline CDR1 and CDR2 sequences are SGHDN and FVKESK. TCRdb's copy holds only in-frame clones and misses some; the assay was immunoSEQ multiplex PCR. The sample has around 160,000 clones; around 89% are singletons. The sequencing used peripheral blood, collected on day 0 of AZD1222 vaccination. The sequence derives from an adult in good health. The chain links TRBV14 to TRBJ2-7, with a possible D match to TRBD1 (6 bases). The CDR3 is CASSSGDSYEQYF. The CDR3, as DNA: TGTGCCAGCAGTTCAGGGGACTCCTACGAGCAGTACTTC.